In this sample, the clone carrying this T cell receptor beta chain turned up a few times. Its antigen is currently unknown. Library construction for TCR beta used iRepertoire HTBI primers and Arm-PCR of CDR3 regions. MiXCR was run by TCRdb on the multiplex PCR reads, yielding one entry per CDR3 protein. The sample includes over 650,000 distinct CDR3 sequences, about 30% of them seen just once. This sample stems from a study of regulatory T cells in long-lasting Graves disease. Study overall: By definition, persistent Graves' disease involved antithyroid drugs for over 5 years alongside positive TSH receptor antibodies.

General observations from the study: Persistent Graves' patients showed less TCR diversity than newly diagnosed patients showed. Having only a small sample size may have limited accuracy.

The CDR3 is made up of 15 amino acids. V was trimmed by 1 base and J by 4 bases, leaving 13 bases between them. Regarding time point: persistent/refractory GD, antithyroid drugs over 5 years with positive TRAb. The TCR library was prepared using RNA isolated from PBMCs. The chain joins TRBV12-3 or TRBV12-4 to TRBJ2-5; maybe TRBD1 (5 bases). This TCR was sampled from a female donor with Graves disease. Here the sequenced sample was peripheral blood mononuclear cells (PBMCs), taken when the disease was refractory, from a patient treated with antithyroid drugs. For the CDR3, the DNA is TGTGCCAGCAGTTTAGTGGTTGGTCAGGGAGAGACCCAGTACTTC. Its translation: CASSLVVGQGETQYF.